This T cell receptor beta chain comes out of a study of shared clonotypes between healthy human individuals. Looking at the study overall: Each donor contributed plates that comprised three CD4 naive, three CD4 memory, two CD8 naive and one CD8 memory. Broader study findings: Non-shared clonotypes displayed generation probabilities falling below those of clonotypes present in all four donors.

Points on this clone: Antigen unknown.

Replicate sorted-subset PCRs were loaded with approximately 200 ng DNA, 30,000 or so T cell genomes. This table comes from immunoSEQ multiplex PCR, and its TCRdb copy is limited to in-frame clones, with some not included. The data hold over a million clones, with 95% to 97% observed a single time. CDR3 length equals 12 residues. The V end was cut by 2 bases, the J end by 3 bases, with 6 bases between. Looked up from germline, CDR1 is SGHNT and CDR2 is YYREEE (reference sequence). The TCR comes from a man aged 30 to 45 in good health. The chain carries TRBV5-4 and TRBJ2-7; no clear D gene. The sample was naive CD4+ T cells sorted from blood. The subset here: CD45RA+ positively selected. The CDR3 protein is CASSLGNYEQYF. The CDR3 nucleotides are TGTGCCAGCAGCTTAGGTAACTACGAGCAGTACTTC. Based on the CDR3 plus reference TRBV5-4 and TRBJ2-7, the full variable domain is ETGVTQSPTHLIKTRGQQVTLRCSSQSGHNTVSWYQQALGQGPQFIFQYYREEENGRGNFPPRFSGLQFPNYSSELNVNALELDDSALYLCASSLGNYEQYFGPGTRLTVT.